This TCR beta chain was observed in a study of blood T cell repertoires in COVID-19 (dated by TCRdb to about 2020). Context from the whole study: The collaborator samples originated in the United States, Italy and Spain and spanned the acute and convalescent phases of COVID-19. HLA class I and class II types, where available, came from metadata supplied by the sample provider rather than from assay-based typing. The repertoires were released in a freely available public database intended as a resource for research on the immune response to SARS-CoV-2. A de-identified subject ID, COVID-19 status, age in years and sex were almost always included in the sample metadata. The material from the prospective study consisted of cDNA or gDNA derived from T cells, B-cell-depleted T cells, or PBMCs. Deeply sampled blood TCRbeta repertoires from subjects exposed to, actively infected with, or recovered from COVID-19 were included in the dataset. The samples were drawn from the first 160 participants of the ongoing ImmuneRACE study and from 1,254 subjects provided by 6 global collaborators.

The collaborating institutions used their own protocols to collect whole blood in K2EDTA tubes. Collaborator samples were shipped for TCRbeta analysis as frozen whole blood, isolated PBMCs, or DNA extracted from either sample type. The study at large found these results: The quantity of clinical and demographic metadata differed by source and by participant and was supplied without curation.

CDR3 length: 14 amino acids, cysteine to phenylalanine. Only the CDR3 DNA stays, 42 bases, in frame from base 1. Based on the germline V gene, the CDR1 and CDR2 sequences are MRHNA and SNTAGT. The junction shows trimming of 3 bases on V and 11 bases on J, plus 14 bases between the germline ends. This clone was seen only a few times. This receptor's antigen is unknown. The record has no base qualities; no much larger clone is one base away. TCRbeta CDR3 regions were amplified from genomic DNA by means of the immunoSEQ Assay, a bias-controlled multiplex PCR. The authors' analysis ran thus. Within the assay, amplification of reference gene primers was used to estimate how many nucleated cells each sample contained. To quantify the absolute abundance of each unique TCRbeta CDR3 rearrangement, sequence reads were collapsed and filtered. For each sample, productive Simpson clonality was calculated by taking the square root of Simpson's diversity index across productive rearrangements. TCRdb carries this immuneACCESS record with in-frame sequences only. Its versions omit some clonotypes, under half of them owing to an unresolved V gene in the studies checked, with the rest unexplained. That table furnishes V, J and clone size, whereas the DNA furnished D and trimming. The sample has 90,000 to 100,000 clones on record, roughly 84% of them singletons. The ten largest account for approximately 13% of the sample.

The material sequenced was peripheral blood. Rearrangement joined TRBV6-4 to TRBJ1-6; TRBD1 is a weak D gene call, 6 bases matching. This receptor was obtained from a human donor in a cohort sampled during active COVID-19. DNA sequence: TGTGCCAGCAGTGAGGCGATGAGGGGGACACCCCTCCACTTT. Its product reads: CASSEAMRGTPLHF.